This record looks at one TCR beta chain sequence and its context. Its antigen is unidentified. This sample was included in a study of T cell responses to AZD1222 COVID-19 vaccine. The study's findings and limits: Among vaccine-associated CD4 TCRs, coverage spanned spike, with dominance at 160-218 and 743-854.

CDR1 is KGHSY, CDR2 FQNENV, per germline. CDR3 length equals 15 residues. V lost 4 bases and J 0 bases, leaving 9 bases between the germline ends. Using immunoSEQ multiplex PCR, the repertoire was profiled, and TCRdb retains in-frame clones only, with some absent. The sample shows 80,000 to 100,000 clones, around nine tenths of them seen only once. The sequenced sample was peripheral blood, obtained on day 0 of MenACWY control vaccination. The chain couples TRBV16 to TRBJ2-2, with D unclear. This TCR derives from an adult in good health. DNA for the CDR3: TGTGCCAGCAGCCCGGCAGGCACGAACACCGGGGAGCTGTTTTTT. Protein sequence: CASSPAGTNTGELFF.